These 7 T cell receptor beta chains came from one sample sequenced in a study of patients and donors after allogeneic stem cell transplantation. TCRdb independently ran MiXCR on the RT-PCR reads; one entry per CDR3 protein. Among some 40,000 distinct CDR3 sequences listed, roughly 29% were seen once. Input material: blood, either unsorted or a sorted T cell fraction (not recorded which). Receptors originate from a human donor who was either an allogeneic HSCT recipient or a stem cell or donor lymphocyte infusion donor (not recorded which). It is not recorded whose cells these are; they may come from a transplant donor.

The chain is built from TRBV6-6 and TRBJ1-5; no firm D call. V dropped 6 bases and J dropped 6 bases, with 9 bases sitting between them. This CDR3 has 12 residues. Germline V CDR1 and CDR2: MNHNY, SVGAGI (reference sequence). CDR3 nucleotides: TGTGCCAGCAGAGTAGAGGGTCAGCCCCAGCATTTT. Amino acids: CASRVEGQPQHF.

This clonotype was picked up a small number of times. The genes are TRBV5-1 and TRBJ1-1, with TRBD1 as a possible D gene (6 bases). The CDR3 runs to 16 residues. CDR1 and CDR2 (germline): SGHRS, YFSETQ. V was trimmed by 0 bases and J by 0 bases, leaving 12 bases between them. Here the CDR3 DNA reads TGCGCCAGCAGCTTGGAATCTGCAGGGGTGAACACTGAAGCTTTCTTT. Translated: CASSLESAGVNTEAFF.

The V and J genes are TRBV7-3 and TRBJ2-5, with TRBD2 matching over 7 bases. The CDR3 consists of 13 residues. Germline CDR1 is SGHTA and CDR2 is FQGTGA. The trim removed 5 bases at V and 5 bases at J, leaving 5 bases unmatched. The CDR3 region has the DNA TGTGCCAGCAGCCTCCTTAGCGGGGAGACCCAGTACTTC. This encodes CASSLLSGETQYF.

In this sample, this clonotype turned up a few times. The gene calls are TRBV4-3 and TRBJ1-6; 10 positions agree with TRBD1. V lost 6 bases, J lost 7 bases, and 6 bases stayed unmatched. CDR1 and CDR2 (germline): LGHNA, YSLEER. The CDR3 length is 15 residues. CDR3 in amino acids: CASSIGQGGNSPLHF. The CDR3, as DNA: TGCGCCAGCAGTATTGGACAGGGGGGCAATTCACCCCTCCACTTT.

The rearrangement uses TRBV11-3 and TRBJ2-1; 7 bases line up with TRBD1. Trimming cost V 1 base and J 6 bases; bases outside gene matches: 6. CDR1 and CDR2 from the germline V gene are SGHNT and YENEEA. The CDR3 is made up of 15 amino acids. The CDR3 loop is CASSLAGQKRNEQFF. Here the CDR3 DNA reads TGTGCCAGCAGCTTAGCGGGACAGAAACGCAATGAGCAGTTCTTC.

This clonotype came up once. The rearrangement joins TRBV4-3 to TRBJ2-7; TRBD2 might be the D (5 bases). This CDR3 has 14 residues. CDR1 LGHNA and CDR2 YSLEER come from the germline V gene. The V and J ends lost 1 base and 0 bases respectively, with 7 bases between them. CDR3 amino acids: CASSQGGSSYEQYF. The CDR3 region has the DNA TGCGCCAGCAGCCAAGGTGGGAGCTCCTACGAGCAGTACTTC.

This clonotype was observed a handful of times. The chain has TRBV7-2 and TRBJ1-2, with D perhaps TRBD1 (5 bases). The V end was cut by 2 bases, the J end by 3 bases, with 10 bases between. CDR1 and CDR2 from the germline V gene are SGHTA and FQGNSA. The length of the CDR3 is 14 residues. CDR3 DNA sequence: TGTGCCAGCAGCTTACAGGGATACGACTATGGCTACACCTTC. This encodes CASSLQGYDYGYTF.